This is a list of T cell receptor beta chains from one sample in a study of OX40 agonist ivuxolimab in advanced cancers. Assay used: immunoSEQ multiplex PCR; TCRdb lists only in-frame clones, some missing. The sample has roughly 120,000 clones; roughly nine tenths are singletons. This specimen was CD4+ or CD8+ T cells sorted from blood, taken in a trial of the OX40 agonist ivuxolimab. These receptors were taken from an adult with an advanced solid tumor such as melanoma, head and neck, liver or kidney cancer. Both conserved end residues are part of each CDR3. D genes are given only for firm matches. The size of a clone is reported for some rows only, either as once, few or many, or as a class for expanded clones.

CASRLTVSNQPQHF | TGTGCCAGCCGATTAACCGTTAGCAATCAGCCCCAGCATTTT | TRBV6-6 | - | TRBJ1-5 | -
CASSQALRAPTYEQYF | TGCGCCAGCAGCCAAGCTCTACGGGCTCCTACCTACGAGCAGTACTTC | TRBV4-3 | - | TRBJ2-7 | -
CASSLVGGASVYGYTF | TGTGCCAGCAGCTTAGTGGGAGGGGCCTCGGTCTATGGCTACACCTTC | TRBV7-2 | - | TRBJ1-2 | -
CASNRVGYGYTF | TGTGCCAGTAATAGGGTGGGCTATGGCTACACCTTC | TRBV19 | once | TRBJ1-2 | -
CASSEWGEALWETQYF | TGTGCCAGCAGTGAATGGGGTGAGGCCCTTTGGGAGACCCAGTACTTC | TRBV6-1 | once | TRBJ2-5 | -
CASSQGQQGNEQFF | TGCGCCAGCAGCCAGGGACAGCAAGGGAATGAGCAGTTCTTC | TRBV5-1 | - | TRBJ2-1 | TRBD1
CASRLIQAGRRPSYNSPLHF | TGTGCCAGCAGACTCATCCAAGCAGGGCGAAGGCCCTCCTATAATTCACCCCTCCACTTT | TRBV21-1 | - | TRBJ1-6 | -
CASSTQTSGRLYEQYF | TGTGCCAGCAGCACCCAGACTAGCGGGAGGCTCTACGAGCAGTACTTC | TRBV11-2 | - | TRBJ2-7 | TRBD2
CASSLGQGEGNYEQYF | TGTGCCAGCAGCTTAGGACAGGGCGAAGGGAACTACGAGCAGTACTTC | TRBV7-2 | - | TRBJ2-7 | TRBD1
CAIRRQGRGTEAFF | TGTGCCATCAGACGACAGGGGAGGGGGACTGAAGCTTTCTTT | TRBV10-3 | - | TRBJ1-1 | TRBD1
CATSRDAIGGKAFF | TGTGCCACCAGCAGAGATGCGATAGGTGGTAAAGCTTTCTTT | TRBV15 | - | TRBJ1-1 | -
CASLVQGRVSGANVLTF | TGTGCCAGCCTTGTTCAAGGGAGAGTCTCTGGGGCCAACGTCCTGACTTTC | TRBV5-6 | - | TRBJ2-6 | -
CASSQEPSGSYNEQFF | TGTGCCAGCAGCCAAGAACCTAGCGGATCCTACAATGAGCAGTTCTTC | TRBV4-2 | - | TRBJ2-1 | TRBD2